Following are 16 T cell receptor beta chains from one sample sequenced in a study of graft-versus-host responses after intestinal transplantation. These receptors have no known antigen. Profiled with immunoSEQ multiplex PCR; TCRdb holds only in-frame clones, not every one. The sample lists about 82,000 clones, 91% seen once, with approximately 0.096% in the top ten. The sample in question was unstimulated CD4+ T cells sorted from spleen or lymph node cells, obtained before intestinal transplant. Every receptor here comes from a human donor who received an intestinal transplant.

This clone was seen more than once but under ten times. The rearrangement joins TRBV2 to TRBJ2-7; 8 nucleotides agree with TRBD2. Germline values: CDR1 SNHLY, CDR2 FYNNEI. This CDR3 spans 14 amino acids. The J segment lost 3 bases and the V segment lost 4 bases, leaving 5 bases of the junction unmatched. The CDR3 spells CASSAGGGYYEQYF. The CDR3 DNA reads TGTGCCAGCAGTGCGGGCGGGGGGTACTACGAGCAGTACTTC.

The rearrangement links TRBV27 to TRBJ1-5; D is ambiguous. The germline CDR1 and CDR2 sequences are MNHEY and SMNVEV (reference sequence). V was cut by 0 bases and J by 3 bases, with 6 bases left in between. The CDR3 loop spans 14 amino acids. The CDR3 coding sequence is TGTGCCAGCAGTTTATCTTACACCAATCAGCCCCAGCATTTT. It encodes CASSLSYTNQPQHF.

The chain uses TRBV6-5 and TRBJ1-1; 8 bases match TRBD1. Germline V lookup: CDR1 MNHEY, CDR2 SVGAGI. The CDR3 runs 15 residues. V lost 4 bases and J lost 1; bases outside the gene matches: 5. CDR3 loop: CASSLRTGTNTEAFF. The CDR3 DNA reads TGTGCCAGCAGTTTGAGGACAGGGACGAACACTGAAGCTTTCTTT.

The chain uses TRBV6-5 and TRBJ2-3, with TRBD2 identical over 12 bases. Trimming took 2 bases from V and 3 from J; bases not matched to a gene: 3. The V gene's germline CDR1 is MNHEY and CDR2 SVGAGI. The CDR3 is made up of 16 amino acids. CDR3 loop: CASSYRLAGGTDTQYF. The CDR3 nucleotides read TGTGCCAGCAGTTACCGCCTAGCGGGGGGGACAGATACGCAGTATTTT.

This chain connects TRBV9 to TRBJ1-1; no firm D call. CDR3 size: 16 residues. V gave up 0 bases and J gave up 3 bases, with 15 bases separating them. Germline V lookup: CDR1 SGDLS, CDR2 YYNGEE. The CDR3 spells CASSVEEGRSDTEAFF. The CDR3 bases are TGTGCCAGCAGCGTAGAGGAAGGGAGGTCGGACACTGAAGCTTTCTTT. Looking up the rest from reference TRBV9 and TRBJ1-1 gives the full variable domain: DSGVTQTPKHLITATGQRVTLRCSPRSGDLSVYWYQQSLDQGLQFLIQYYNGEERAKGNILERFSAQQFPDLHSELNLSSLELGDSALYFCASSVEEGRSDTEAFFGQGTRLTVV.

The rearrangement links TRBV7-2 to TRBJ2-7, with D possibly matching TRBD1 (5 bases). The CDR3 is made up of 13 amino acids. Trimming shortened V by 6 bases and J by 6 bases, and 15 bases separated the two germline ends. The germline V gene has CDR1 SGHTA and CDR2 FQGNSA. CDR3 DNA: TGTGCCAGCAGTGAAGGGGTAGGGTTCGAGCAGTACTTC. Translated: CASSEGVGFEQYF. Full variable domain (rest looked up from reference TRBV7-2 and TRBJ2-7): GAGVSQSPSNKVTEKGKDVELRCDPISGHTALYWYRQSLGQGLEFLIYFQGNSAPDKSGLPSDRFSAERTGGSVSTLTIQRTQQEDSAVYLCASSEGVGFEQYFGPGTRLTVT.

The rearrangement uses TRBV30 and TRBJ1-4; D remains unclear. Trimming shortened V by 0 bases and J by 8 bases, and 7 bases separated the two germline ends. Germline V lookup: CDR1 GTSNPN, CDR2 SVGIG (reference sequence). CDR3 size: 12 residues. The CDR3 reads CAWSVSGEKLFF. CDR3 nucleotides: TGTGCCTGGAGTGTTTCGGGAGAAAAACTGTTTTTT.

The gene calls are TRBV7-2 and TRBJ2-5; tentative D call: TRBD2 (5 bases). The ends were cut back, 3 bases at V and 9 bases at J, with 8 bases in the middle. The CDR3 has 11 residues. Germline values: CDR1 SGHTA, CDR2 FQGNSA. The DNA of the CDR3 is TGTGCCAGCAGCTTGACGGAGGCCCAGTACTTC. Protein product: CASSLTEAQYF.

The chain carries TRBV9 and TRBJ1-4; unclear D gene. Trimming left V 8 bases short and J 8 bases short, with 7 bases between. Germline V gives CDR1 SGDLS, CDR2 YYNGEE. The length of the CDR3 is 10 residues. The CDR3 is CARSLEKLFF. The CDR3 nucleotides are TGTGCCAGATCACTAGAAAAACTGTTTTTT. The full variable domain, in which reference TRBV9 and TRBJ1-4 provide the parts outside the CDR3, is DSGVTQTPKHLITATGQRVTLRCSPRSGDLSVYWYQQSLDQGLQFLIQYYNGEERAKGNILERFSAQQFPDLHSELNLSSLELGDSALYFCARSLEKLFFGSGTQLSVL.

J is TRBJ1-1 and V is TRBV27; D is unresolved. V shed 4 bases and J shed 5 bases, with 14 bases lying between them. The CDR3 runs to 14 residues. Germline assignment: CDR1 MNHEY and CDR2 SMNVEV (reference sequence). The CDR3 DNA sequence: TGTGCCAGCAGTTCTCCCACCCGGGAAACTGAAGCTTTCTTT. Amino acids: CASSSPTRETEAFF.

The genes are TRBV4-3 and TRBJ2-1; TRBD2 matches 8 bases. Germline V lookup: CDR1 LGHNA, CDR2 YSLEER. V lost 4 bases and J lost 9; bases outside the gene matches: 14. This CDR3 has 16 amino acids. The CDR3 DNA reads as TGCGCCAGCAGCCTCCGAACGCCGCGGGGGGCGATTGAGCAGTTCTTC. Its translation: CASSLRTPRGAIEQFF.

This sequence joins TRBV11-2 and TRBJ1-6, with 9 bases that match TRBD1. This CDR3 comprises 17 residues. Trimming took 2 bases from V and 9 from J; bases not matched to a gene: 11. Looked up from germline, CDR1 is SGHAT and CDR2 is FQNNGV. This chain's CDR3 is CASSLFPRQGEGSPLHF. CDR3 DNA sequence: TGTGCCAGCAGCTTATTCCCGCGACAGGGGGAAGGTTCACCCCTCCACTTT.

This sequence joins TRBV18 and TRBJ1-1; 9 nucleotides align to TRBD1. This CDR3 has 16 residues. Trimming removed 2 bases from V and 1 base from J; junction bases left unmatched: 5. Germline V lookup: CDR1 KGHSH, CDR2 LQKENI. The CDR3 coding sequence is TGTGCCAGCTCACCAGGGACAGGGCAAAGGAACACTGAAGCTTTCTTT. Its translation: CASSPGTGQRNTEAFF. The variable domain in full, with the rest retrieved from reference TRBV18 and TRBJ1-1, is NAGVMQNPRHLVRRRGQEARLRCSPMKGHSHVYWYRQLPEEGLKFMVYLQKENIIDESGMPKERFSAEFPKEGPSILRIQQVVRGDSAAYFCASSPGTGQRNTEAFFGQGTRLTVV.

This sequence joins TRBV27 and TRBJ2-3, with 8 bases aligning to TRBD1. Germline CDR1 reads MNHEY; CDR2 reads SMNVEV (reference sequence). The length of the CDR3 is 16 residues. The V and J ends lost 6 bases and 0 bases, in that order; junction bases with no gene match: 8. The CDR3 loop reads CASSLRDRQSTDTQYF. The DNA of the CDR3 is TGTGCCAGCAGCCTAAGGGACAGGCAGAGCACAGATACGCAGTATTTT.

The chain couples TRBV5-4 to TRBJ2-2, with TRBD1 as a possible D gene (5 bases). This CDR3 has 15 residues. Looked up from germline, CDR1 is SGHNT and CDR2 is YYREEE (reference sequence). V was shortened by 2 bases and J by 5 bases, with 13 bases between the two germline ends. In DNA form, the CDR3 reads TGTGCCAGCAGCTTAAAAGGGGCAAGTACCGGGGAGCTGTTTTTT. Its protein product is CASSLKGASTGELFF. Together with reference TRBV5-4 and TRBJ2-2, the CDR3 gives the full variable domain: ETGVTQSPTHLIKTRGQQVTLRCSSQSGHNTVSWYQQALGQGPQFIFQYYREEENGRGNFPPRFSGLQFPNYSSELNVNALELDDSALYLCASSLKGASTGELFFGEGSRLTVL.

The CDR3 region has the DNA TGTGCCACTACAGGTTTTAGCTCCTACGAGCAGTACTTC. Translating it yields CATTGFSSYEQYF. The V gene is TRBV19, the J gene TRBJ2-5, with TRBD1 as a possible D gene (5 bases). The DNA end lines up better with TRBJ2-7; the J call may be wrong. Germline V gene lookup returns CDR1 LNHDA and CDR2 SQIVND (reference sequence). This CDR3 is 13 amino acids long.